The following is a TCR beta chain sequence with its context. The antigen is unknown. The sample originates from a study of cytomegalovirus exposure and HLA in healthy donors. In germline, CDR1 is SGHAT, CDR2 FQDESV (reference sequence). The CDR3 is 14 amino acids. The V gene lost 5 bases and the J gene lost 2 bases, with 12 bases spanning the gap. PCR was performed using 60 Vbeta and 13 Jbeta primers. The table came from immunoSEQ multiplex PCR; TCRdb's copy has only in-frame clones and leaves some out. Of roughly 160,000 clones listed, 70% to 85% are singletons. Findings and limits, study-wide: Later analysis identified 16,951 TCR beta sequences associated with HLA alleles, using a false discovery rate threshold of 0.05. Later on, a genetic analysis was performed. It linked a missense variant in DCLRE1C with V- and J-gene trimming of TCR beta.

This chain connects TRBV11-1 to TRBJ2-5; D might be TRBD1 (5 bases). The sequence came from a man younger than 45 in good health and CMV-seropositive. The sample taken for sequencing was PBMCs. The CDR3 DNA sequence: TGTGCCAGCAGCACACGGACAAATCAAGAGACCCAGTACTTC. It encodes CASSTRTNQETQYF.